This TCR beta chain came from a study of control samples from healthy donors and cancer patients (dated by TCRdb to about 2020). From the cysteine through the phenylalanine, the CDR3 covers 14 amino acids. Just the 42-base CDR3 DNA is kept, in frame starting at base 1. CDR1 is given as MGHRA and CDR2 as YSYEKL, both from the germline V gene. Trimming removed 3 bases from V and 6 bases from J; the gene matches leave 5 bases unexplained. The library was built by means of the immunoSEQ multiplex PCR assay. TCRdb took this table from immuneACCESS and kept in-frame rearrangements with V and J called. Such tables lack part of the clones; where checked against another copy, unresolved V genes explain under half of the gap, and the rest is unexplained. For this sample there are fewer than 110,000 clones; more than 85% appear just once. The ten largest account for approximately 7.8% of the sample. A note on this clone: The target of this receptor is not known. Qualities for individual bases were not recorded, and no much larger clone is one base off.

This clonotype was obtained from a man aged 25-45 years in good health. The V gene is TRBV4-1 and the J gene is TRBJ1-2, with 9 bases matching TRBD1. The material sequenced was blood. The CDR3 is CASSHFTGGDGYTF. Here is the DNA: TGCGCCAGCAGCCACTTCACAGGGGGCGATGGCTACACCTTC.